This TCR beta chain was observed in a study of PD-1 blockade in classical Hodgkin lymphoma. Every one of the patients relapsed after autologous stem cell transplantation (brentuximab vedotin exposure was variable). The protocol was immunoSEQ multiplex PCR, while the TCRdb copy is restricted to in-frame clones and leaves out a portion. The sample shows around 19,000 clones, about nine tenths of them seen only once. CDR1 SGHRS and CDR2 YFSETQ come from the germline V gene. V was trimmed by 4 bases and J by 2 bases, leaving 12 bases between them. There are 14 residues in the CDR3. This chain uses TRBV5-1 with TRBJ2-5; D perhaps matches TRBD1 (6 bases). The TCR was taken from a human donor with classical Hodgkin lymphoma. This material consisted of peripheral blood mononuclear cells (PBMCs), taken before the second cycle of nivolumab. The CDR3 DNA reads as TGCGCCAGCAGCCCCGGACAGTTTCAAGAGACCCAGTACTTC. Amino acid sequence: CASSPGQFQETQYF.